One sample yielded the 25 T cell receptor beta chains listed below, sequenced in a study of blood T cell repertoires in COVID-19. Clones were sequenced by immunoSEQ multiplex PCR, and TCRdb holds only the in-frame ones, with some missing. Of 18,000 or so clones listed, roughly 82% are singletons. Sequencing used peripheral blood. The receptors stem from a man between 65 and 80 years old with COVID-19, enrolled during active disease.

The DNA for the CDR3 is TGTGCCAGCAGTTTGACAGGGATGGGCAATCAGCCCCAGCATTTT. As protein: CASSLTGMGNQPQHF. This chain connects TRBV27 to TRBJ1-5; 7 bases fit TRBD1. V was pared by 3 bases and J by 2 bases, with 4 bases of the junction left unmatched. The CDR3 is 15 residues long. The germline V gene encodes CDR1 MNHEY and CDR2 SMNVEV (reference sequence).

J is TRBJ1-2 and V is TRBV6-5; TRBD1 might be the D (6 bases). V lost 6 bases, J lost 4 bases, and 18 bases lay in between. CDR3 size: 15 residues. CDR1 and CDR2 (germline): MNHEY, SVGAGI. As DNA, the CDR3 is TGTGCCAGCAGAACCAAGGGGGGGCTAGGCTATGGCTACACCTTC. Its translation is CASRTKGGLGYGYTF.

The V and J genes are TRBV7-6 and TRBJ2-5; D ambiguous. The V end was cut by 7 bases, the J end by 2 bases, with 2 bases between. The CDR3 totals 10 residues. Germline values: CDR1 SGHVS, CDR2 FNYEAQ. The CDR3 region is CASTQETQYF. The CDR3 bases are TGTGCCAGCACTCAAGAGACCCAGTACTTC.

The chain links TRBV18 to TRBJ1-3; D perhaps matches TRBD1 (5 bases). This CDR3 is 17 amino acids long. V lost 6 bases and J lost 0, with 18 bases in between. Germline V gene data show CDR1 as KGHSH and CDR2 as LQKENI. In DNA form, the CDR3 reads TGTGCCAGCTCTCCTAGATCACAGGATTACTCTGGAAACACCATATATTTT. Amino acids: CASSPRSQDYSGNTIYF.

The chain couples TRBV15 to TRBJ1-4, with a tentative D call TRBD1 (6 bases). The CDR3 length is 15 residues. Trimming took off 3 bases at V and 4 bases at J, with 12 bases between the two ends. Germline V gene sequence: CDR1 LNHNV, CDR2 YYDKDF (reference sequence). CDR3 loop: CATSRSTGDNEKLFF. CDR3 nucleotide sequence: TGTGCCACCAGCAGGTCGACAGGAGATAATGAAAAACTGTTTTTT.

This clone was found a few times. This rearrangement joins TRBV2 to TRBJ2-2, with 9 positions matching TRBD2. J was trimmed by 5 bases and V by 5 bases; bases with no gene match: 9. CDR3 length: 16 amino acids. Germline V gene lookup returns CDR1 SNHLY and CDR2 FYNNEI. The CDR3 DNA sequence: TGTGCCAGCAGTCCCTTCGCGGGGGGGCCGACCGGGGAGCTGTTTTTT. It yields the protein CASSPFAGGPTGELFF. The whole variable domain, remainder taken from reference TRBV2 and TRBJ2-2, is EPEVTQTPSHQVTQMGQEVILRCVPISNHLYFYWYRQILGQKVEFLVSFYNNEISEKSEIFDDQFSVERPDGSNFTLKIRSTKLEDSAMYFCASSPFAGGPTGELFFGEGSRLTVL.

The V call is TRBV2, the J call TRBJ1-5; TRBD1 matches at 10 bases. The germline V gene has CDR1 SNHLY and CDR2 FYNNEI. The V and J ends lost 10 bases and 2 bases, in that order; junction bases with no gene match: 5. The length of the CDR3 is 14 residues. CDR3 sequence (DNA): TGTGCCACCACCGGGACAGGGGGCAATCAGCCCCAGCATTTT. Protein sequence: CATTGTGGNQPQHF.

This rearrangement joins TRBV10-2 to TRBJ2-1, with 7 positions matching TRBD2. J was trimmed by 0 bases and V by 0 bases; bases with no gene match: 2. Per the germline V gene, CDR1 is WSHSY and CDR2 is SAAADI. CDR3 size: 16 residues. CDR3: CASSESGGSSYNEQFF. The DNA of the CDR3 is TGCGCCAGCAGTGAGTCCGGCGGGAGCTCCTACAATGAGCAGTTCTTC.

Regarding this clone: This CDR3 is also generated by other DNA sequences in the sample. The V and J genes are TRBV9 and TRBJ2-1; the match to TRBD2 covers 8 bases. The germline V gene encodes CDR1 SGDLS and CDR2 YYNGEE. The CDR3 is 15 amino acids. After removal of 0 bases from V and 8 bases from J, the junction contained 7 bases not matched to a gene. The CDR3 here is CASSVGWGRGDEQFF. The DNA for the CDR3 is TGTGCCAGCAGCGTAGGCTGGGGGCGGGGGGATGAGCAGTTCTTC.

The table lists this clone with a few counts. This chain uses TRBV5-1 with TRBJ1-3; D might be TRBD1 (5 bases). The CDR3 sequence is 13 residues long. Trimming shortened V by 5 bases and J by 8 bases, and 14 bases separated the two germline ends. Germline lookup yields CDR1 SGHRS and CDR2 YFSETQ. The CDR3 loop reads CASRAVIGDTIYF. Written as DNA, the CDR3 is TGCGCCAGCAGGGCGGTAATAGGGGACACCATATATTTT.

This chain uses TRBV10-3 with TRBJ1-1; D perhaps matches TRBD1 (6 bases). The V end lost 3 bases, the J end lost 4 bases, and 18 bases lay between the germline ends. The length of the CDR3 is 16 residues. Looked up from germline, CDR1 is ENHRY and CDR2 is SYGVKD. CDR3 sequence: CAISDHQGGGGTEAFF. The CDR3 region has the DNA TGTGCCATCAGTGACCATCAGGGAGGGGGAGGCACTGAAGCTTTCTTT.

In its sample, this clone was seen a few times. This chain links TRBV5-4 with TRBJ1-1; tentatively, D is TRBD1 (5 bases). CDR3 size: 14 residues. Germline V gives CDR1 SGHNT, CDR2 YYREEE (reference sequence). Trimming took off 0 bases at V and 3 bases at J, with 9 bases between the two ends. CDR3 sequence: CASSLGGTHTEAFF. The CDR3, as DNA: TGTGCCAGCAGCTTGGGAGGGACTCACACTGAAGCTTTCTTT.

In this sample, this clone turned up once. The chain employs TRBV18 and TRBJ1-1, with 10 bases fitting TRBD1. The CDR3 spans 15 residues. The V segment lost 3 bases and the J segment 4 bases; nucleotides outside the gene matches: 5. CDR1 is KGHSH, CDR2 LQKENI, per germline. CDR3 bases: TGTGCCAGCTCACCCACGACAGGGGGCCGCACTGAAGCTTTCTTT. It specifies CASSPTTGGRTEAFF.

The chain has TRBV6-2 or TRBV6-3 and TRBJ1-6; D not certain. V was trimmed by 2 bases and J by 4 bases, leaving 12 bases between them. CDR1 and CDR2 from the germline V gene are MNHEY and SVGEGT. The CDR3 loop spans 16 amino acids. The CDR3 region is CASSYGKGVYNSPLHF. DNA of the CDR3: TGTGCCAGCAGTTACGGGAAGGGAGTGTATAATTCACCCCTCCACTTT.

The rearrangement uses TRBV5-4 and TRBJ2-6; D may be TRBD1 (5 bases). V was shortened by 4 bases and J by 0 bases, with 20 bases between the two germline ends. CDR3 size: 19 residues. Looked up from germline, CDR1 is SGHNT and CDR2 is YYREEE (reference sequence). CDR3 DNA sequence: TGTGCCAGCAGCGCAGGACAATCCAAACCCCTCTCTGGGGCCAACGTCCTGACTTTC. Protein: CASSAGQSKPLSGANVLTF.

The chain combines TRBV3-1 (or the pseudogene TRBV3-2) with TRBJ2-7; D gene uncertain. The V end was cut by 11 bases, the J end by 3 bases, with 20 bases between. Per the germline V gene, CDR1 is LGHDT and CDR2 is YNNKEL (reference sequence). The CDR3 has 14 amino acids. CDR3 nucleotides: TGTGCCTCATCCCGAGAGAATCCCATCTACGAGCAGTACTTC. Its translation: CASSRENPIYEQYF.

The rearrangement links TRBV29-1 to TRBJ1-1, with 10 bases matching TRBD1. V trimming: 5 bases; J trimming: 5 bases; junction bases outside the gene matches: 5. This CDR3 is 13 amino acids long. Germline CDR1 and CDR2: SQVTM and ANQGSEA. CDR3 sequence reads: CSVRTGGRTEAFF. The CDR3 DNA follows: TGCAGCGTTAGGACAGGGGGGAGGACTGAAGCTTTCTTT.

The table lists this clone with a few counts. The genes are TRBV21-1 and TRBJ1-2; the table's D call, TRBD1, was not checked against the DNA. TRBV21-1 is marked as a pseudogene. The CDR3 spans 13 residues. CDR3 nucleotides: TGTGCCAGCAGCCTTCATAATACAGGTGGCTACACCTTC. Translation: CASSLHNTGGYTF.

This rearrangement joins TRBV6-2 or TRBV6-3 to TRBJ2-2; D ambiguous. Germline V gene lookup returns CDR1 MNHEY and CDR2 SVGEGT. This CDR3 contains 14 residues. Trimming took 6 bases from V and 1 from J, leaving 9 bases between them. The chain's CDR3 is CASSLPRNTGELFF. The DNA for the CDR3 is TGTGCCAGCAGCCTCCCCAGGAACACCGGGGAGCTGTTTTTT.

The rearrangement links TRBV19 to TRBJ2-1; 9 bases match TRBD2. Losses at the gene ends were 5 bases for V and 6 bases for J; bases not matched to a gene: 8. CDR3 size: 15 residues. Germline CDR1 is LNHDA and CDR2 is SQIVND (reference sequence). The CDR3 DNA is TGTGCCAGTAGTCGTGGCGGGAGGGTCAGCAATGAGCAGTTCTTC. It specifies CASSRGGRVSNEQFF.

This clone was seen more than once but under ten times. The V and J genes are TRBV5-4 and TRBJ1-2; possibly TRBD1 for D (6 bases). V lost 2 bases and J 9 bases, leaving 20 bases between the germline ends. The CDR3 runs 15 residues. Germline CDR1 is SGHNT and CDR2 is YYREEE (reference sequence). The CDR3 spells CASSFYSGTTSRYTF. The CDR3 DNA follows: TGTGCCAGCAGCTTTTACTCCGGGACAACCTCCCGCTACACCTTC.

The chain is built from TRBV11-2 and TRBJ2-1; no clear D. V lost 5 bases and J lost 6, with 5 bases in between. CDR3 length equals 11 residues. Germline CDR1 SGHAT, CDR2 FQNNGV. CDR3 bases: TGTGCCAGCAGCGTCAGCAATGAGCAGTTCTTC. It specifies CASSVSNEQFF. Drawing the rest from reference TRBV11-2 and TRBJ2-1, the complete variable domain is EAGVAQSPRYKIIEKRQSVAFWCNPISGHATLYWYQQILGQGPKLLIQFQNNGVVDDSQLPKDRFSAERLKGVDSTLKIQPAKLEDSAVYLCASSVSNEQFFGPGTRLTVL.

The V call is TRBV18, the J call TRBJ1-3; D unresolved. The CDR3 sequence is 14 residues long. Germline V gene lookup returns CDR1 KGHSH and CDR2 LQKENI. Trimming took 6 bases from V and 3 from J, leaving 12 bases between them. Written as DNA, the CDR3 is TGTGCCAGCTCTCCAGACGGCGGTGGAAACACCATATATTTT. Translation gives CASSPDGGGNTIYF.

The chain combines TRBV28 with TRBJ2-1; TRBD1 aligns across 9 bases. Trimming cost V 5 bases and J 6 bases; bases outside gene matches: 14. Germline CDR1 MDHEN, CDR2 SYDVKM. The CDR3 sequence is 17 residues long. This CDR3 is CASSKDRGSSGVNEQFF. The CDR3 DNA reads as TGTGCCAGCAGTAAGGACAGGGGATCTAGCGGAGTCAATGAGCAGTTCTTC. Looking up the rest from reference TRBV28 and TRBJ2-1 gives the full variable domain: DVKVTQSSRYLVKRTGEKVFLECVQDMDHENMFWYRQDPGLGLRLIYFSYDVKMKEKGDIPEGYSVSREKKERFSLILESASTNQTSMYLCASSKDRGSSGVNEQFFGPGTRLTVL.

Here the CDR3 reads CASSLGTGGISNSPLHF. CDR3 bases: TGCGCCAGCAGCTTGGGGACAGGGGGCATAAGTAATTCACCCCTCCACTTT. The chain is built from TRBV5-1 and TRBJ1-6, with TRBD1 identical over 11 bases. The CDR3 has 17 residues. The junction had 5 bases not matched to a gene; V was cut back by 0 bases and J by 6 bases. Germline CDR1 reads SGHRS; CDR2 reads YFSETQ.